This TCR beta chain emerged from a study of shared clonotypes between healthy human individuals. Study context: CD4 naive and memory got three plates each, CD8 naive two, CD8 memory one. Regarding the study as a whole: Clonotype sharing among donors, it was expected, would be affected by sequencing depth. Exclusively blood specimens were collected; tissue repertoires likely differ.

Germline V gene lookup returns CDR1 ENHRY and CDR2 SYGVKD. The CDR3 runs 12 residues. V shed 6 bases and J shed 4 bases, with 10 bases lying between them. Concerning this clone itself: The target antigen is unknown.

The authors distributed each subset's genomic DNA evenly over several immunoSEQ plates. This table comes from immunoSEQ multiplex PCR, and its TCRdb copy is limited to in-frame clones, with some not included. The sample holds more than 1.2 million clones, approximately 98.5% seen once. The origin of this receptor is a man under 40 in good health. V gene TRBV10-3 combines with J gene TRBJ2-7; D might be TRBD1 (6 bases). Material: naive CD4+ T cells sorted from blood. Regarding subset: CD45RA+ positively selected. The CDR3 DNA follows: TGTGCCATCAGGCCAACAGGGTACGAGCAGTACTTC. Amino acids: CAIRPTGYEQYF.